This T cell receptor beta chain was sequenced for a study of T cell clonality in common variable immunodeficiency. CVID and control samples used equivalent genomic DNA input. TCRdb's copy holds only in-frame clones and misses some; the assay was immunoSEQ multiplex PCR. The table lists tens of thousands of clones, with no singletons. Patients and controls were mostly of Caucasian heritage. This clone showed up many times. No antigen is known for it. Notes on the study in general: Compared with healthy controls, CVID subjects showed increased TCRbeta clonality, mostly in about a third. Reportedly, TCR beta sequences from common variable immunodeficiency showed fewer deletions and N-nucleotide insertions.

The clonotype was recovered from a person aged 18 to 70 in good health. Sample: peripheral blood mononuclear cells.

The CDR3 region is CASSPLAGGQGEQFF. Partial CDR3 DNA: TGTGCCAGCAGCCCTCTAGCGGGGGGGCAGGGTGAG. This chain connects TRBV7-7 to TRBJ2-1; 12 positions match TRBD2. From the germline J gene comes the end of the CDR3, since the read stops 3 residues before it. Germline-derived CDR1 and CDR2 are SSHAT and FNYEAQ (reference sequence). CDR3 length equals 15 residues. V lost 5 bases and J lost 9; bases outside the gene matches: 8.